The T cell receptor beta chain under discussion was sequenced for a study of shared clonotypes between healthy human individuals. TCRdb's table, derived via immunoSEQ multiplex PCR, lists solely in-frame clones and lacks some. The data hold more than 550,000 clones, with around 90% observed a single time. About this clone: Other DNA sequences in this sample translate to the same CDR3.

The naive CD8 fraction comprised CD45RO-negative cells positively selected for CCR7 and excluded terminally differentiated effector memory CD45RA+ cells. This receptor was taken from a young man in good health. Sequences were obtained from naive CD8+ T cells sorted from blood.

The chain's CDR3 is CASSFGQGSYEQYF. The CDR3 nucleotides read TGTGCCAGCAGCTTTGGACAGGGCAGCTACGAGCAGTACTTC. The chain couples TRBV5-6 to TRBJ2-7; 8 nucleotides match TRBD1. V lost 2 bases to trimming and J lost 3 bases; unmatched junction nucleotides: 4. Germline CDR1 and CDR2: SGHDT and YYEEEE. CDR3 size: 14 residues.